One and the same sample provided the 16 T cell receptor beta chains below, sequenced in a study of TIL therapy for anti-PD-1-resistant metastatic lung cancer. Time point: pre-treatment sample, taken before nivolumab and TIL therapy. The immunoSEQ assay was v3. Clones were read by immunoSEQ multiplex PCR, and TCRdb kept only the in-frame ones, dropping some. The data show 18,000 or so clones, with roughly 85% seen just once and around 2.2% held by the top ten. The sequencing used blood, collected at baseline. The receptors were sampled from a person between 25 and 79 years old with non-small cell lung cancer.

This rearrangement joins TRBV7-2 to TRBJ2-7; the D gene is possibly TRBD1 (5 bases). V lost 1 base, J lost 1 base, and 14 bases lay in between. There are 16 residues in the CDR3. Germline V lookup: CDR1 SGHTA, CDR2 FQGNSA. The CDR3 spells CASSLDTGTPSYEQYF. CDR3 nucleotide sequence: TGTGCCAGCAGCTTAGACACAGGTACTCCTTCCTACGAGCAGTACTTC.

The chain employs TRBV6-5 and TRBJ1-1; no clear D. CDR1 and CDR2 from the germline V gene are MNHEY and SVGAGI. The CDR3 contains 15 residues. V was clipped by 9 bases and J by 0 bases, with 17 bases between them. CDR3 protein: CASTNSQVMNTEAFF. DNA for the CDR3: TGTGCCAGTACCAACTCCCAGGTGATGAACACTGAAGCTTTCTTT.

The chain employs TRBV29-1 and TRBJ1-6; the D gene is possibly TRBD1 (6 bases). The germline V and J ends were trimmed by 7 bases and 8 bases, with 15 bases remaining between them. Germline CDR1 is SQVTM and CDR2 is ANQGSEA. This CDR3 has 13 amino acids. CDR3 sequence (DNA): TGCAGCGCAACCGTCGGGGGCGATTCACCCCTCCACTTT. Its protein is CSATVGGDSPLHF.

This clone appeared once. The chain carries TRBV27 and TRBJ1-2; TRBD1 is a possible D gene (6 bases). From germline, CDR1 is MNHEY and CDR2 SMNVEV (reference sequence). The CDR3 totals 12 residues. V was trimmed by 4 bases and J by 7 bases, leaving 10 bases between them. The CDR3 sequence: CASSSLGGGYTF. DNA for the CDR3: TGTGCCAGCAGTTCCCTAGGGGGTGGCTACACCTTC.

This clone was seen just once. The CDR3 nucleotides read TGTGCCAGCAGTCCCATTGGGAAGTACGGGACTGGCCGTAGCAATCAGCCCCAGCATTTT. It translates to CASSPIGKYGTGRSNQPQHF. V is TRBV28 and J is TRBJ1-5; maybe TRBD1 (5 bases). The CDR3 contains 20 residues. The germline V and J ends were trimmed by 5 bases and 0 bases, with 26 bases remaining between them. CDR1 and CDR2 from the germline V gene are MDHEN and SYDVKM.

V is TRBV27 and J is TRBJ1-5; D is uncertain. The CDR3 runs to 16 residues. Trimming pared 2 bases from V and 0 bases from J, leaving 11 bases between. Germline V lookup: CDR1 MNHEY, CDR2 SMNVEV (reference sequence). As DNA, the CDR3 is TGTGCCAGCAGTTTACGGGCTGAGTATAGCAATCAGCCCCAGCATTTT. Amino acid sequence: CASSLRAEYSNQPQHF.

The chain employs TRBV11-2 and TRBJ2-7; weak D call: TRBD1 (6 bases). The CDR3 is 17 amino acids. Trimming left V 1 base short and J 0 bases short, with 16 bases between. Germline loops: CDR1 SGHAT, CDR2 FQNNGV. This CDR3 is CASSLGGLSGASYEQYF. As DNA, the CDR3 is TGTGCCAGCAGCTTAGGAGGGTTGTCAGGGGCCTCCTACGAGCAGTACTTC.

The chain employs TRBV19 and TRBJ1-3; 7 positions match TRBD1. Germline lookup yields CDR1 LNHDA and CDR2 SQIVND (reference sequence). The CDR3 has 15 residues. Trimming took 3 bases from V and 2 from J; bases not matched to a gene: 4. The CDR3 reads CASSITGDAGNTIYF. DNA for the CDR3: TGTGCCAGTAGTATTACAGGGGATGCTGGAAACACCATATATTTT.

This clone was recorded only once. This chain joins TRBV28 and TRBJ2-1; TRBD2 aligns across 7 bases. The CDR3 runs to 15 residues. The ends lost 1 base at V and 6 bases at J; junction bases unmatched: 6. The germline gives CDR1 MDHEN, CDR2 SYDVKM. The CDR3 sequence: CASSLYRTSLNEQFF. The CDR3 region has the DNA TGTGCCAGCAGTTTATACCGGACTAGTCTCAATGAGCAGTTCTTC.

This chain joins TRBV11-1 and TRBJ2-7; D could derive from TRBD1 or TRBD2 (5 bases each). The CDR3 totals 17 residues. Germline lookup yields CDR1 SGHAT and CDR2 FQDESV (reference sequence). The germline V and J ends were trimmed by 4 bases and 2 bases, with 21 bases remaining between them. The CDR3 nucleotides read TGTGCCAGCAGCTCCGTGTTTGGGGGAACAGGCCCCTACGAGCAGTACTTC. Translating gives CASSSVFGGTGPYEQYF.

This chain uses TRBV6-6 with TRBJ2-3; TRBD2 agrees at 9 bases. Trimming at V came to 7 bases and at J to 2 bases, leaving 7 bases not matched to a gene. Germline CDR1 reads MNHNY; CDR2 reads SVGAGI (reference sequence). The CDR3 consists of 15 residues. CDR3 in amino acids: CASIDVAGATDTQYF. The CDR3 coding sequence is TGTGCCAGCATCGATGTAGCGGGAGCCACAGATACGCAGTATTTT.

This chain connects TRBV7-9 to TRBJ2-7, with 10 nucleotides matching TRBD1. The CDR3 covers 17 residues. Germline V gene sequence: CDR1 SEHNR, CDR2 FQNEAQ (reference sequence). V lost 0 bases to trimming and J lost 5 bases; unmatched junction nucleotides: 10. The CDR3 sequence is CASSLALTGGAWDEQYF. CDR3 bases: TGTGCCAGCAGCTTAGCATTGACAGGGGGCGCGTGGGACGAGCAGTACTTC.

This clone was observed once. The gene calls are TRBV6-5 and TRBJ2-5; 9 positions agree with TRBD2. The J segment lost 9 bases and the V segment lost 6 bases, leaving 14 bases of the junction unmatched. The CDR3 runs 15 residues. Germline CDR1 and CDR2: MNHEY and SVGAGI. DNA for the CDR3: TGTGCCAGCAGACCCCTGGCGGGGGGGGGTGTGGCCCAGTACTTC. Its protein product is CASRPLAGGGVAQYF.

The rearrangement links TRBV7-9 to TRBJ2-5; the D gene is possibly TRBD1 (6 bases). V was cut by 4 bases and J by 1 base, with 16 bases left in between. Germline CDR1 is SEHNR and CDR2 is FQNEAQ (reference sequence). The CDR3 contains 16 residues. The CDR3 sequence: CASSSRADSLQETQYF. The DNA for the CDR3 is TGTGCCAGCAGCTCGAGAGCGGACAGCCTCCAAGAGACCCAGTACTTC.

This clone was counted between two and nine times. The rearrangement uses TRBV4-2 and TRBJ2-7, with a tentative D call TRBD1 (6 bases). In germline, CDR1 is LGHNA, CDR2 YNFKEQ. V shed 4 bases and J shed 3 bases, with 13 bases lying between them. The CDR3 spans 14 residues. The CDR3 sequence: CASSPPGRGYEQYF. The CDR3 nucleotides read TGTGCCAGCAGCCCCCCCGGCAGGGGCTACGAGCAGTACTTC.

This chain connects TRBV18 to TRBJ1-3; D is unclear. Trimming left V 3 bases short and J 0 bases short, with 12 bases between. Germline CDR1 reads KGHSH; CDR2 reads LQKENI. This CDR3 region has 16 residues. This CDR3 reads CASSPKVGSSGNTIYF. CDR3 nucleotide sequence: TGTGCCAGCTCACCGAAAGTAGGTTCCTCTGGAAACACCATATATTTT.